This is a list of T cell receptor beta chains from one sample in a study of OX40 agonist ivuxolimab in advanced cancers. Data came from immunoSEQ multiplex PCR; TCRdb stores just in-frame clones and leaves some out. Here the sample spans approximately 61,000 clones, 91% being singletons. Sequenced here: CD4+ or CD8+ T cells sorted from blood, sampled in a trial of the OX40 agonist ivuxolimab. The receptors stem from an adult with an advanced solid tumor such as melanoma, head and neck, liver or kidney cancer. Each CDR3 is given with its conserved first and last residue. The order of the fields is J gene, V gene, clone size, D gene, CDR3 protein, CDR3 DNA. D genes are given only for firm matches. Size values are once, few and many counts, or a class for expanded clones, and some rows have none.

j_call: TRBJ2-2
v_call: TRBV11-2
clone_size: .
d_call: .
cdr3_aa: CASSPGRNTGELFF
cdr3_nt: TGTGCCAGCAGCCCCGGACGAAACACCGGGGAGCTGTTTTTT

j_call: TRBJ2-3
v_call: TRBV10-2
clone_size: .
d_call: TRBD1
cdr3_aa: CATSGQGASADTQYF
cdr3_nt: TGCGCCACCTCGGGGCAGGGGGCGTCGGCAGATACGCAGTATTTT

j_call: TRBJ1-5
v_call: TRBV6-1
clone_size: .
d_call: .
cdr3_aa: CASSEYSNQPQHF
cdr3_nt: TGTGCCAGCAGTGAGTATAGCAATCAGCCCCAGCATTTT

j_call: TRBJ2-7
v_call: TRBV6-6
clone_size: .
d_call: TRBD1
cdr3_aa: CASTPDRVEQYF
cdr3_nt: TGTGCCAGCACCCCTGACAGGGTCGAGCAGTACTTC

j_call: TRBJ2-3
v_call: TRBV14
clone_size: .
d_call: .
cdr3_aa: CASSQSSAPTQYF
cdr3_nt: TGTGCCAGCAGCCAATCTAGCGCTCCGACGCAGTATTTT

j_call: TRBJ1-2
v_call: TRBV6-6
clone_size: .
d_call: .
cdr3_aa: CASSYGGRQYGYTF
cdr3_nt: TGTGCCAGCAGTTACGGGGGCAGGCAATATGGCTACACCTTC

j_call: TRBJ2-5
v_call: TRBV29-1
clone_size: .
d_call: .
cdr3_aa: CSVGHMGETQYF
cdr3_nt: TGCAGCGTAGGCCATATGGGGGAGACCCAGTACTTC

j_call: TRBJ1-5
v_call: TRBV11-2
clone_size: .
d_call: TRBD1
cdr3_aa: CASSLGAGGGQPQHF
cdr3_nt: TGTGCCAGCAGCTTGGGGGCAGGGGGTGGTCAGCCCCAGCATTTT

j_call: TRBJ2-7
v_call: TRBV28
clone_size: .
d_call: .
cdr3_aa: CASSSRREQYF
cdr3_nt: TGTGCCAGCAGTTCACGACGTGAGCAGTACTTC

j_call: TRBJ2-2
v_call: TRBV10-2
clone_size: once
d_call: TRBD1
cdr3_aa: CASSGAPGQGMSTGELFF
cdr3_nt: TGCGCCAGCAGTGGCGCACCCGGACAGGGGATGAGCACCGGGGAGCTGTTTTTT

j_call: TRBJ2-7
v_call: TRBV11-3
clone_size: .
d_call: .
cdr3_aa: CASSLKGQWNEQYF
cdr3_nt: TGTGCCAGCAGCTTAAAAGGGCAGTGGAACGAGCAGTACTTC

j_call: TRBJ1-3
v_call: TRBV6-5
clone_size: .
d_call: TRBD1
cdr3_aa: CASRETGVHGNTIYF
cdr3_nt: TGTGCCAGCAGGGAGACAGGGGTCCATGGAAACACCATATATTTT

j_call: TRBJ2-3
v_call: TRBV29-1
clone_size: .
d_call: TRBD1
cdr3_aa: CSADRGQGDTQYF
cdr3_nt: TGCAGCGCCGACAGGGGGCAGGGAGATACGCAGTATTTT

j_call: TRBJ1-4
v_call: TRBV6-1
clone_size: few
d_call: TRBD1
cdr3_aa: CASSEGRNRGIEKLFF
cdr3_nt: TGTGCCAGCAGTGAAGGGCGTAACAGGGGGATTGAAAAACTGTTTTTT

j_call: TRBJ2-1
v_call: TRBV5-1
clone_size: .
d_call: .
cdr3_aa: CASSLDGTLRGNEQFF
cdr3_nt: TGCGCCAGCAGCTTGGACGGCACTCTCCGCGGGAATGAGCAGTTCTTC

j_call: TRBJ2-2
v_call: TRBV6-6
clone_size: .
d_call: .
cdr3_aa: CASSEVRNTGELFF
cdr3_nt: TGTGCCAGCAGTGAGGTCAGGAACACCGGGGAGCTGTTTTTT

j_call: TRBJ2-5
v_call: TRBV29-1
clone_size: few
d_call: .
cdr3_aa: CSVGLGIMARQETQYF
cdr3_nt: TGCAGCGTTGGACTCGGTATAATGGCAAGACAAGAGACCCAGTACTTC

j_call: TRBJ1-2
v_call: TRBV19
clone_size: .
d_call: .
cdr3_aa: CASSISQGSYGYTF
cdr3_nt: TGTGCCAGTAGTATAAGCCAGGGGTCCTATGGCTACACCTTC

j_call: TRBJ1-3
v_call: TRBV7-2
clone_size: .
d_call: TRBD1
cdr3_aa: CASSYDRGPGNTIYF
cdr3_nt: TGTGCCAGCAGCTATGACAGGGGGCCAGGAAACACCATATATTTT

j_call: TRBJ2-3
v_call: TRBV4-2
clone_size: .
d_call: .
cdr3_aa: CASSQDEADTQYF
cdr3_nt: TGTGCCAGCAGCCAAGATGAAGCAGATACGCAGTATTTT

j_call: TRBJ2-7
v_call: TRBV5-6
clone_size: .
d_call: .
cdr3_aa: CASSLVASYEQYF
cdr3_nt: TGTGCCAGCAGCTTGGTGGCTAGCTACGAGCAGTACTTC

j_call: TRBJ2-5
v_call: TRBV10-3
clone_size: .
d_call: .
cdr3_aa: CAISDLETQYF
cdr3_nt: TGTGCCATCAGTGATTTGGAGACCCAGTACTTC

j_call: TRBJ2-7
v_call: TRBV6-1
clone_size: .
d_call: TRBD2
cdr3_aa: CASSEGPAGTYEQYF
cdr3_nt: TGTGCCAGCAGTGAAGGTCCAGCGGGAACCTACGAGCAGTACTTC

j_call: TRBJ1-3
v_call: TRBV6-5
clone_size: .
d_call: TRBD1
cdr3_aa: CASGTGQNTIYF
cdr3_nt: TGTGCCAGCGGGACAGGACAAAACACCATATATTTT

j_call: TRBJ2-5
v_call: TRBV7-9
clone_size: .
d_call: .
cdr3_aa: CAGGAGEETQYF
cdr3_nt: TGTGCCGGGGGCGCAGGGGAAGAGACCCAGTACTTC

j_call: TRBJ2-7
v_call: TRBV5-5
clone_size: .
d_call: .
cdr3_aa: CASSLATGSYEQYF
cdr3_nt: TGTGCCAGCAGCTTGGCAACAGGCTCCTACGAGCAGTACTTC

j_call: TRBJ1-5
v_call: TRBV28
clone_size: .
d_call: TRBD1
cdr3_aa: CASSLGRTGYTQPQHF
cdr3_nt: TGTGCCAGCAGTTTAGGGAGGACAGGGTATACTCAGCCCCAGCATTTT

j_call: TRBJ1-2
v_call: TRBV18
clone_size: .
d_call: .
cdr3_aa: CASSPSQGDNYGYTF
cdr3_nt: TGTGCCAGCTCACCATCTCAGGGAGATAACTATGGCTACACCTTC

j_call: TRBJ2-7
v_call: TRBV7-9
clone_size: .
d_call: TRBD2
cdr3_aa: CASSPSGRLGEQYF
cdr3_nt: TGTGCCAGCAGCCCTAGCGGGAGGTTGGGAGAGCAGTACTTC

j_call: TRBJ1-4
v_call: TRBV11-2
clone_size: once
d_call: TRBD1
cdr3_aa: CASSFQGANEKLFF
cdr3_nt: TGTGCCAGCAGCTTCCAGGGGGCAAACGAAAAACTGTTTTTT

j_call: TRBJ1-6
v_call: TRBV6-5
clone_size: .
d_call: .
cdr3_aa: CASSSRQVYNSPLHF
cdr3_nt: TGTGCCAGCAGTTCCCGACAAGTCTATAATTCACCCCTCCACTTT

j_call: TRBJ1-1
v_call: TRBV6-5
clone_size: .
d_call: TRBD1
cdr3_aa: CASRSTGSVTEAFF
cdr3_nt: TGTGCCAGCAGATCGACAGGGTCGGTCACTGAAGCTTTCTTT

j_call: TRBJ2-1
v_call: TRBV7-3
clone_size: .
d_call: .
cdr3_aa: CASSLFSRDTLGEQFF
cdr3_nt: TGTGCCAGCAGCTTATTCTCCCGGGACACATTGGGGGAGCAGTTCTTC

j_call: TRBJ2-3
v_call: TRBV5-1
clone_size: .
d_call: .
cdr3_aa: CASSLGLADTQYF
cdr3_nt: TGCGCCAGCAGCTTGGGTCTTGCAGATACGCAGTATTTT

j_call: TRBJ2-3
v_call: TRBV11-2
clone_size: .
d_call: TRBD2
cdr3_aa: CASSLDSTSGSSTDTQYF
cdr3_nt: TGTGCCAGCAGCTTAGACTCGACTAGCGGGTCTAGCACAGATACGCAGTATTTT

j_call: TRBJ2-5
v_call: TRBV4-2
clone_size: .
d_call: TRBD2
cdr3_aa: CASSQVGSSGETQYF
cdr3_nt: TGTGCCAGCAGCCAAGTAGGTAGTAGCGGGGAGACCCAGTACTTC

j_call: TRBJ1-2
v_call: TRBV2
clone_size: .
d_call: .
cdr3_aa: CASNLGQADLSYTF
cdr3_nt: TGTGCCAGCAATTTAGGGCAGGCGGACTTGAGCTACACCTTC

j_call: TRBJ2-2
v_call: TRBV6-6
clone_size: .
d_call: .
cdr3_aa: CASSYSLAYTGELFF
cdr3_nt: TGTGCCAGCAGTTACTCCCTTGCTTACACCGGGGAGCTGTTTTTT

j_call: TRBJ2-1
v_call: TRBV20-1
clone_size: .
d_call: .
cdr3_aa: CSAQADEQFF
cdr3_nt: TGCAGTGCGCAGGCCGATGAGCAGTTCTTC

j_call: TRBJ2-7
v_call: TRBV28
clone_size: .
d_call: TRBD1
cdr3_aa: CASSLFGTGDPYEQYF
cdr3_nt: TGTGCCAGCAGTTTATTCGGGACAGGCGACCCCTACGAGCAGTACTTC

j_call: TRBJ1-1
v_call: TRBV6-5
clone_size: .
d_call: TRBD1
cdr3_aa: CASSRLDRSGEAFF
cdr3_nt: TGTGCCAGCAGTAGATTGGACAGGTCCGGCGAAGCTTTCTTT

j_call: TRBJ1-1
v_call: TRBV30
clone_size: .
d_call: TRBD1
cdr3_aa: CAWSLDRGRTEAFF
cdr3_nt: TGTGCCTGGAGTCTGGACAGGGGTAGGACTGAAGCTTTCTTT